Only a few counts were recorded for the clone carrying this T cell receptor beta chain. The antigen is undetermined. The authors sorted CD4+ naive, central memory, regulatory and stem cell-like memory cells via CD45RO/CCR7/CD25/CD127/CD95/CD27. Purity above 95% was achieved in all sorted populations. Germline-derived CDR1 and CDR2 are SGDLS and YYNGEE. Trimming pared 1 base from V and 2 bases from J, leaving 13 bases between. The CDR3 extends over 15 amino acids. All of the isolated RNA was reverse transcribed, so expressed TCRB transcripts were sequenced. The method was immunoSEQ multiplex PCR; TCRdb's version includes in-frame clones alone and lacks a portion of them. The sample contains around 350,000 clones, approximately 12% of which appear only once. These data originate in a study of beta chain features in type 1 diabetes. Overall study results and limits: Moderate yet significant TCRB CDR3 shortening was seen in Type 1 diabetes patients in all four CD4+ subsets. Using cDNA template may skew counts toward highly expressing activated cells.

The origin of this receptor is a man aged 18 to 35 in good health. The chain joins TRBV9 to TRBJ2-7; perhaps TRBD1 as D (6 bases). Material: naive CD4+ T cells from blood. The chain's CDR3 is CASSVQAGATYEQYF. The CDR3 coding sequence is TGTGCCAGCAGCGTACAGGCAGGGGCAACCTACGAGCAGTACTTC.